This T cell receptor (beta chain) was found in a study of T cells in Graves' hyperthyroidism and ophthalmopathy. Study-wide findings and caveats: Onset of ophthalmopathy came a median approximately 6.9 months after the model predicted it. Stable hyperthyroidism and ophthalmopathy were separated using 13 V-J signatures.

This CDR3 is built from 15 residues. The V gene end was trimmed by 1 base and the J gene end by 4 bases; junction bases not matched to a gene: 5. CDR1 and CDR2 from the germline V gene are LNHNV and YYDKDF (reference sequence). RNA transcripts yielded amplified TCR beta CDR3 regions. TCR CDR3 regions were first amplified by RT-PCR with HTBI primers. A single record per CDR3 protein comes from TCRdb applying MiXCR to the multiplex PCR reads. This sample has fewer than 350,000 distinct CDR3 sequences, with about 14% found just once. This clonotype was seen repeatedly, ten times or more. Its antigen remains unknown.

The source of this sequence is a woman in her thirties with Graves' hyperthyroidism that later progressed to Graves' ophthalmopathy. Sequencing was done on a sample of blood. This chain uses TRBV15 with TRBJ1-2, with 8 nucleotides matching TRBD1. For the CDR3, the DNA is TGTGCCACCAGCAGAGTCCCAGGGGGCACCTATGGCTACACCTTC. Translation gives CATSRVPGGTYGYTF.